The subject of this entry is one T cell receptor (beta chain). Its antigen remains unknown. These data originate in a study of CD8+ T cells in alopecia areata. Study summary: Tofacitinib was taken orally by treated patients, and the dose was 5 to 10 mg twice daily.

Investigators isolated RNA and reverse transcribed it into cDNA to act as the sequencing template. The protocol was immunoSEQ multiplex PCR, while the TCRdb copy is restricted to in-frame clones and leaves out a portion. The sample yields about 160,000 clones, roughly 65% seen once. Study-wide results and caveats: Affected lesional scalp, above all in alopecia totalis/universalis, was more clonal than normal scalp. Persistence in scalp and blood during tofacitinib was observed for many expanded lesional clones.

Sample treatment: oral pan-JAK inhibitor, 5-10 mg twice daily. Researchers took lesional scalp punch biopsies and peripheral blood from people who were alopecia areata patients. The material was CD4+ T cells sorted from blood, obtained at week 4, from a patient treated with tofacitinib. This TCR came from a human donor with alopecia areata.

CDR3 sequence: CSAQLTEAFF. The DNA of the CDR3 is TGCAGCGCCCAATTGACTGAAGCTTTCTTT. The rearrangement links TRBV29-1 to TRBJ1-1; D remains unclear. V shed 7 bases and J shed 5 bases, with 8 bases lying between them. Looked up from germline, CDR1 is SQVTM and CDR2 is ANQGSEA. This CDR3 comprises 10 residues.